This T cell receptor (beta chain) was documented in a study of vaccination and CD4 T cells after COVID-19. Treatment indicated: approximately 9-day PBMC culture with coronavirus spike peptide pools or control peptides (ViraFEST assay). Sequencing of the DNA from cultured CD4+ T cells was carried out with the Oncomine TCR Beta short-read assay. TCRdb reprocessed the PCR reads with MiXCR, giving one entry per CDR3 protein. This repertoire shows more than 9,500 distinct CDR3 sequences, 58% found once; its top ten account for around a quarter. To note about this clonotype: The antigen is unknown.

CDR1 is LNHDA and CDR2 is SQIVND in the germline V gene (reference sequence). The trim removed 7 bases at V and 9 bases at J, leaving 7 bases unmatched. This CDR3 spans 13 amino acids. The TCR sequence derives from a human donor who had recovered from COVID-19. The sequencing sample was made of CD4+ T cells from blood, cultured in vitro. The gene calls are TRBV19 and TRBJ2-1, with TRBD1 identical over 9 bases. The CDR3 DNA follows: TGTGCCAGTACTCCGGACAGGGGTAGTGAGCAGTTCTTC. This sequence encodes CASTPDRGSEQFF. The variable domain in full, completed from reference TRBV19 and TRBJ2-1, reads DGGITQSPKYLFRKEGQNVTLSCEQNLNHDAMYWYRQDPGQGLRLIYYSQIVNDFQKGDIAEGYSVSREKKESFPLTVTSAQKNPTAFYLCASTPDRGSEQFFGPGTRLTVL.